Following are 16 T cell receptor beta chains from one sample sequenced in a study of brain T cells in children with intractable seizures. Using immunoSEQ multiplex PCR, the repertoire was profiled, and TCRdb retains in-frame clones only, with some absent. The sample lists tens of thousands of clones; around 95% were seen once. Source: peripheral blood, taken at surgery. Source of these receptors: a boy younger than two with focal cortical dysplasia and intractable seizures.

V usage is TRBV11-2 and J usage is TRBJ2-7; 9 bases align to TRBD2. The CDR3 contains 14 residues. J lost 2 bases, V lost 6 bases, and 5 bases had no gene match. The germline gives CDR1 SGHAT, CDR2 FQNNGV. The CDR3 region has the DNA TGTGCCAGCAGAAGCGGGGGGTCCCCCTACGAGCAGTACTTC. Translated, it gives CASRSGGSPYEQYF.

The CDR3 DNA is TGTGCCAGCAGCCCTCAAACTAGCGGGGGTGAGCAGTTCTTC. It translates to CASSPQTSGGEQFF. The chain has TRBV4-2 and TRBJ2-1; 11 bases line up with TRBD2. The germline gives CDR1 LGHNA, CDR2 YNFKEQ. The V segment lost 4 bases and the J segment 9 bases; nucleotides outside the gene matches: 5. The CDR3 is 14 amino acids.

V usage is TRBV4-3 and J usage is TRBJ1-1, with a weak D call TRBD1 (6 bases). The germline V gene encodes CDR1 LGHNA and CDR2 YSLEER. Trimming took off 0 bases at V and 3 bases at J, with 11 bases between the two ends. This CDR3 has 15 residues. The CDR3 DNA sequence: TGCGCCAGCAGCCAAGAGGTCAGGGGCGACACTGAAGCTTTCTTT. Residues: CASSQEVRGDTEAFF.

In this sample, this clone turned up once. Here the CDR3 reads CASSLWIKSSYNEQFF. Written as DNA, the CDR3 is TGTGCCAGCAGTTTATGGATCAAGAGCTCCTACAATGAGCAGTTCTTC. J is TRBJ2-1 and V is TRBV28; D not resolved. The CDR3 spans 16 residues. Germline V gives CDR1 MDHEN, CDR2 SYDVKM. The V end lost 0 bases, the J end lost 0 bases, and 9 bases lay between the germline ends.

The chain links TRBV29-1 to TRBJ2-5, with D tentatively TRBD2 (7 bases). Trimming left V 3 bases short and J 1 base short, with 33 bases between. Germline V gene lookup returns CDR1 SQVTM and CDR2 ANQGSEA. There are 21 residues in the CDR3. The CDR3, as DNA: TGCAGCGTTGACTTTAGTGGGGGACAAACACCTAGCGGTGGGGGCCAAGAGACCCAGTACTTC. As protein: CSVDFSGGQTPSGGGQETQYF.

This clone was recorded only once. The rearrangement joins TRBV6-2 or TRBV6-3 to TRBJ1-5; D is unresolved. This CDR3 has 15 amino acids. Germline V lookup: CDR1 MNHEY, CDR2 SVGEGT. V was pared by 0 bases and J by 10 bases, with 16 bases between. The CDR3 nucleotides read TGTGCCAGCAGTTACTCGAGAGGGAGGGATGAACCCCAGCATTTT. Translation gives CASSYSRGRDEPQHF.

V usage is TRBV18 and J usage is TRBJ2-3; 11 bases are a match to TRBD2. The germline CDR1 and CDR2 sequences are KGHSH and LQKENI. J was trimmed by 3 bases and V by 4 bases; bases with no gene match: 9. The CDR3 has 17 amino acids. CDR3 residues: CASSLGIAGGPTDTQYF. CDR3 sequence (DNA): TGTGCCAGCTCACTTGGGATAGCGGGAGGGCCTACAGATACGCAGTATTTT.

J is TRBJ2-4 and V is TRBV11-2; TRBD2 is a possible D gene (6 bases). CDR3 length equals 15 residues. Trimming took off 5 bases at V and 0 bases at J, with 11 bases between the two ends. Germline assignment: CDR1 SGHAT and CDR2 FQNNGV. The chain's CDR3 is CASSRGDLAKNIQYF. The CDR3 nucleotides are TGTGCCAGCAGCCGAGGGGACTTAGCCAAAAACATTCAGTACTTC.

This chain connects TRBV29-1 to TRBJ2-3; 11 bases align to TRBD2. V lost 5 bases, J lost 2 bases, and 9 bases stayed unmatched. Germline CDR1 and CDR2: SQVTM and ANQGSEA. CDR3 size: 16 residues. The CDR3 DNA follows: TGCAGCGTTTCTATGGGACTAGCGGACCCCACAGATACGCAGTATTTT. Translating it yields CSVSMGLADPTDTQYF.

V gene TRBV7-9 combines with J gene TRBJ2-7, with 8 nucleotides matching TRBD2. The V gene's germline CDR1 is SEHNR and CDR2 FQNEAQ (reference sequence). V shed 5 bases, J shed 7 bases, and the junction held 13 bases outside the gene matches. The CDR3 totals 15 residues. CDR3 residues: CASSPLEAGAWEQYF. CDR3 in DNA: TGTGCCAGCAGCCCCCTCGAAGCGGGGGCCTGGGAGCAGTACTTC.

This chain joins TRBV5-4 and TRBJ1-2, with a weak D call TRBD1 (6 bases). The CDR3 has 15 amino acids. V lost 0 bases to trimming and J lost 8 bases, with 17 bases between them. The germline V gene encodes CDR1 SGHNT and CDR2 YYREEE (reference sequence). CDR3: CASSLEGGRFSGYTF. In DNA, the CDR3 is TGTGCCAGCAGCTTGGAAGGGGGACGATTTAGCGGCTACACCTTC. The full variable domain, with the rest looked up from reference TRBV5-4 and TRBJ1-2, is ETGVTQSPTHLIKTRGQQVTLRCSSQSGHNTVSWYQQALGQGPQFIFQYYREEENGRGNFPPRFSGLQFPNYSSELNVNALELDDSALYLCASSLEGGRFSGYTFGSGTRLTVV.

This rearrangement joins TRBV29-1 to TRBJ2-3, with D hard to call. The germline V gene encodes CDR1 SQVTM and CDR2 ANQGSEA. V was clipped by 4 bases and J by 4 bases, with 6 bases between them. The length of the CDR3 is 11 residues. The CDR3 region has the DNA TGCAGCGTTGTAACTCCAGATACGCAGTATTTT. This sequence encodes CSVVTPDTQYF.

The chain links TRBV19 to TRBJ1-2; 10 nucleotides agree with TRBD1. Germline loops: CDR1 LNHDA, CDR2 SQIVND (reference sequence). This CDR3 has 11 residues. With 6 bases clipped from V and 8 bases from J, the junction kept 0 bases outside the gene matches. CDR3 bases: TGTGCCAGTAGGACAGGGGGCGGCTACACCTTC. Translation: CASRTGGGYTF.

The V call is TRBV4-1, the J call TRBJ2-7; TRBD1 is a possible D gene (6 bases). CDR1 is MGHRA and CDR2 is YSYEKL in the germline V gene. The V gene lost 2 bases and the J gene lost 6 bases, with 11 bases spanning the gap. This CDR3 is 13 amino acids long. As DNA, the CDR3 is TGCGCCAGCAGCCAATACAGGGTAACCGAGCAGTACTTC. It yields the protein CASSQYRVTEQYF.

The sample holds one count of this clone. This chain joins TRBV5-8 and TRBJ1-4; 9 bases map to TRBD1. Germline V lookup: CDR1 SGHTS, CDR2 YDEGEE. The CDR3 contains 14 residues. V dropped 4 bases and J dropped 7; count of bases not matched to a gene: 5. CDR3 sequence: CASSHRDRAEKLFF. The CDR3 DNA sequence: TGTGCCAGCAGCCACCGGGACAGGGCTGAAAAACTGTTTTTT.

V usage is TRBV6-5 and J usage is TRBJ2-1; D assignment may be TRBD1 or TRBD2 (5 bases each). The CDR3 loop spans 15 amino acids. Germline V lookup: CDR1 MNHEY, CDR2 SVGAGI. V was cut by 5 bases and J by 6 bases, with 17 bases left in between. This CDR3 is CASSPGLGRPNEQFF. CDR3 sequence (DNA): TGTGCCAGCAGTCCAGGGTTGGGACGTCCCAATGAGCAGTTCTTC.